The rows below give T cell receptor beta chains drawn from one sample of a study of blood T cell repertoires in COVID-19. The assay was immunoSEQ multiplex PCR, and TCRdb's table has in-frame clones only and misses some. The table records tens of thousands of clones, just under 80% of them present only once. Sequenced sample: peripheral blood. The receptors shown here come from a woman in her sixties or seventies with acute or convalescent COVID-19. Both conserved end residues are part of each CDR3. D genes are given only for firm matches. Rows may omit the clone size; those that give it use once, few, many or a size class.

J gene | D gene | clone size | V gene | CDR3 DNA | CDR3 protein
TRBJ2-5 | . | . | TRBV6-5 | TGTGCCGGGGCCTATTTTTCGGGCGGTCAAGAGACCCAGTACTTC | CAGAYFSGGQETQYF
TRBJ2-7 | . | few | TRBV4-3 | TGCGCCAGCAGCCGACAATCGACGGCCTTCTCCTACGAGCAGTACTTC | CASSRQSTAFSYEQYF
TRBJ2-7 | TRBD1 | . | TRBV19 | TGTGCCAGTAGTCAGACCGGGACAGGGGCCTACGAGCAGTACTTC | CASSQTGTGAYEQYF
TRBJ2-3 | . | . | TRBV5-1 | TGCGCCAGCAGCTTGGCAGGGGTGACGACAGATACGCAGTATTTT | CASSLAGVTTDTQYF
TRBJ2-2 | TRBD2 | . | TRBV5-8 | TGTGCCAGCAGCCTGGGACTAGCGGTGAACACCGGGGAGCTGTTTTTT | CASSLGLAVNTGELFF
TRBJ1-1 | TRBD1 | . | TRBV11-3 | TGTGCCAGCAGCCACGGGACAGACTATGAAGCTTTCTTT | CASSHGTDYEAFF
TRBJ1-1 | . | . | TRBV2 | TGTGCCAGCACCCTAAACACTGAAGCTTTCTTT | CASTLNTEAFF
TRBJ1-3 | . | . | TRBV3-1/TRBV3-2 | TGTGCCAGCAGCCAAGATTTAAGGGGTCGGATCTGGTCTGGAAACACCATATATTTT | CASSQDLRGRIWSGNTIYF
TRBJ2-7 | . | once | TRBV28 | TGTGCCAGCAGTTTAGGGGCAGGGGTCTACGAGCAGTACTTC | CASSLGAGVYEQYF
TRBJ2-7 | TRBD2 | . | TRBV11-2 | TGTGCCAGCAGCCCCATTCGCCGGGGGCGGGGGGGGCCCGACTACGAGCAGTACTTC | CASSPIRRGRGGPDYEQYF
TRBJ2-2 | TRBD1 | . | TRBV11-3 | TGTGCCAGCAGCCTTTACAGGGGATCCGGGGAGCTGTTTTTT | CASSLYRGSGELFF
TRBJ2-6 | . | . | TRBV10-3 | TGTGCCATCAGTGAGTCCTTTTACGGCTCTGGGGCCAACGTCCTGACTTTC | CAISESFYGSGANVLTF
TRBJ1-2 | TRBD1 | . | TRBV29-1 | TGCAGCTATGACAGGGGCTATGGCTACACCTTC | CSYDRGYGYTF
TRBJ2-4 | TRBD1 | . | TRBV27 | TGTGCCAGCAGGACTCCGGGACAGGGGAAAAACATTCAGTACTTC | CASRTPGQGKNIQYF
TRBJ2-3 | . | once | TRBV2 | TGTGCCAGCAGTGGCAGTAGCAGTGGGAGCACAGATACGCAGTATTTT | CASSGSSSGSTDTQYF
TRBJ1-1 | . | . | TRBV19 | TGTGCCAGTAGTATACGGGACAACCCTGAAGCTTTCTTT | CASSIRDNPEAFF
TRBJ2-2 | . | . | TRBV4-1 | TGCGCCAGCAGCCAAGTCCCTACAGGGTCCGGGGAGCTGTTTTTT | CASSQVPTGSGELFF
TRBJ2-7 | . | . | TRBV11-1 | TGTGCCAGCAGCTTATATGCGCAGGGTTACGAGCAGTACTTC | CASSLYAQGYEQYF
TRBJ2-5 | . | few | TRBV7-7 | TGTGCTAGCAGCTTAGAGGGCGGGGGCTGGGAGACCCAGTACTTC | CASSLEGGGWETQYF
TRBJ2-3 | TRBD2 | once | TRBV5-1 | TGCGCCAGCAGCTTGGTTGGCCTAGCGGGGACAGATACGCAGTATTTT | CASSLVGLAGTDTQYF
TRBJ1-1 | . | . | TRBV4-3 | TGCGCCAGCAGCCAAGATCAAGGCAGGTTGGGGGCAGCTTTCTTT | CASSQDQGRLGAAFF
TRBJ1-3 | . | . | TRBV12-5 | TGTGCTAGTGGTTTTTTCTCCGGCTCTGGAAACACCATATATTTT | CASGFFSGSGNTIYF
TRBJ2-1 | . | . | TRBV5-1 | TGCGCCAGCAGCTTACAACAGGTAGGGGCCTTTCAAGAGCAGTTCTTC | CASSLQQVGAFQEQFF
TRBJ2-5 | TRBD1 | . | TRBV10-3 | TGTGCCCTACGAGGGACAGGGGCCTCAGAGACCCAGTACTTC | CALRGTGASETQYF
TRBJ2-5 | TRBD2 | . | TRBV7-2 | TGTGCCAGCAGCTCGGCGGGGGGTTCCCAAGAGACCCAGTACTTC | CASSSAGGSQETQYF
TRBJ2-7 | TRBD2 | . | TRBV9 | TGTGCCAGCAGCGCCCGGGTTAGCGGGTACGAGCAGTACTTC | CASSARVSGYEQYF
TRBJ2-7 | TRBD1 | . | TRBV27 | TGTGCCAGCAGTTCCTGGACAGGGATTCTAAACGAGCAGTACTTC | CASSSWTGILNEQYF
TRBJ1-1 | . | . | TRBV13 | TGTGCCAGCAACCGACTGATACTGAACACTGAAGCTTTCTTT | CASNRLILNTEAFF
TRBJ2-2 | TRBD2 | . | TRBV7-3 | TGTGCCAGCAGCCGGCGGGGGGGTGACACCGGGGAGCTGTTTTTT | CASSRRGGDTGELFF
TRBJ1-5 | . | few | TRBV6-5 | TGTGCCAGCAGTTACTCCCCCGAGGGTAATCAGCCCCAGCATTTT | CASSYSPEGNQPQHF
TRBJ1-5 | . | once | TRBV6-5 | TGTGCCAGCAGTTACTCGAGGTTGGGTGGGCAGCCCCAGCATTTT | CASSYSRLGGQPQHF
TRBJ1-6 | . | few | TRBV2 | TGTGCCAATAACCTTGAGGGCTATAATTCACCCCTCCACTTT | CANNLEGYNSPLHF
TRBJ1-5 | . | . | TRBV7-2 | TGTGCCAGCAGCTTATTCGATGCAGTCAATCAGCCCCAGCATTTT | CASSLFDAVNQPQHF
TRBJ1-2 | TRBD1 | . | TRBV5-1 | TGCGCCAGCAGCCCTCCAGGGGGTGACTATGGCTACACCTTC | CASSPPGGDYGYTF
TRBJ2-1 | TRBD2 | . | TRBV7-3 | TGTGCCAGCAGCTTAACAAGTCTAGCGGGGCTTAATGAGCAGTTCTTC | CASSLTSLAGLNEQFF
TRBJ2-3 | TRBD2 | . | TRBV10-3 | TGTGCCATCGCTAGCGGGGGGAACACAGATACGCAGTATTTT | CAIASGGNTDTQYF
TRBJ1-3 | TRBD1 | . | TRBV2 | TGTGCCAGCAGGACAGGGGGAGGAAACACCATATATTTT | CASRTGGGNTIYF
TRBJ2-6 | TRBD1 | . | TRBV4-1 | TGCGCCAGCAGCCTAGATAGGACAGGGGCAGCCTCTGGGGCCAACGTCCTGACTTTC | CASSLDRTGAASGANVLTF
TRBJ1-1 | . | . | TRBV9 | TGTGCCAGCAGCGTAGCAGGGGCGGGGAACACTGAAGCTTTCTTT | CASSVAGAGNTEAFF
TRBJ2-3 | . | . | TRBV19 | TGTGCCAGTGAAATACAGGGTGGATCAGATACGCAGTATTTT | CASEIQGGSDTQYF
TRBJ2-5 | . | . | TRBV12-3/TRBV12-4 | TGTGCCAGCACCCCGACCCAGGGCCAGACCCAGTACTTC | CASTPTQGQTQYF
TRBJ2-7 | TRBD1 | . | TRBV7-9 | TGTGCCAGCAGCGATTCGGGACAGAACACATACGAGCAGTACTTC | CASSDSGQNTYEQYF
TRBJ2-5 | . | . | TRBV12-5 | TGTGCTAGTGGTTTGGTAGGTCCTCGGGCAGAGGGGGAAGAGACCCAGTACTTC | CASGLVGPRAEGEETQYF
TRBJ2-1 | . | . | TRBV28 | TGTGCCAGCAGTTCGCAGTACAATGAGCAGTTCTTC | CASSSQYNEQFF
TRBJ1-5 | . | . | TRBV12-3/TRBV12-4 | TGTGCCAGCAGTGGGGGGGAAGATCAGCCCCAGCATTTT | CASSGGEDQPQHF
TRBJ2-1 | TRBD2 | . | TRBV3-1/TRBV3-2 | TGTGCCAGCAGCCATCGAAGCGGGGGGGACAATGAGCAGTTCTTC | CASSHRSGGDNEQFF
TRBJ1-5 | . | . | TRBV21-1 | TGTGCCAGCAGCCTCCTGTCGGACAGGCTCCAATCGCCCCAGCATTTT | CASSLLSDRLQSPQHF
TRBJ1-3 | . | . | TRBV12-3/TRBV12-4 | TGTGCCAGCAGGCCCATTGAGTACACCATATATTTT | CASRPIEYTIYF
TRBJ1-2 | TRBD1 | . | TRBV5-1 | TGCGCCAGCAGCTTGCGCACAGGGGACAATGGCTACACCTTC | CASSLRTGDNGYTF
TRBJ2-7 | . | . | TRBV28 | TGTGCCAGCACTCTCGTCGGGACCTACGAGCAGTACTTC | CASTLVGTYEQYF